The clone carrying this TCR beta chain occurred once. The target antigen is unknown. Distinct nucleotide sequences in the sample also encode this CDR3. Researchers ran the PCR with 60 Vbeta and 13 Jbeta primers. In the original analysis: Per a later analysis, the number of unique TCR beta chains was roughly 80 million, of which 8.5 million to 11 million were shared. Some clones are missing from TCRdb's copy, which holds only in-frame ones; the method was immunoSEQ multiplex PCR. The DNA was the basis for D and trimming; V, J and clone size are from that table. The data contain some 140,000 clones, roughly 78% of them singletons. The data originate from a study of cytomegalovirus exposure and HLA in healthy donors. Study-wide context: Genetic ancestry analysis placed 75% to 85% of the 398 donors that were genotyped in the Caucasian-associated cluster. Overall study results and limits: In a later analysis, TCR association rates varied by HLA locus: DRB1 most, HLA-C fewest. An Asian-associated ancestry cluster reportedly showed fewer N-insertions than the roughly 670-donor mean in a later analysis.

This CDR3 spans 14 amino acids. Losses at the gene ends were 2 bases for V and 7 bases for J; bases not matched to a gene: 1. Germline assignment: CDR1 MNHEY and CDR2 SMNVEV (reference sequence). The TCR sequence derives from a middle-aged man in good health and CMV-seropositive. The V gene is TRBV27, the J gene TRBJ1-5; 11 nucleotides match TRBD1. Specimen: PBMCs. CDR3 in DNA: TGTGCCAGCAGTTTAGGACAGGGGGCACAGCCCCAGCATTTT. Translating it yields CASSLGQGAQPQHF.